The next 25 T cell receptor beta chains were all read from a single sample in a study of CD8+ T cells in alopecia areata. Extraction of RNA preceded its reverse transcription into cDNA, which served as the sequencing template. Using immunoSEQ multiplex PCR, the repertoire was profiled, and TCRdb retains in-frame clones only, with some absent. This table has 180,000 or so clones, about 53% appearing once. As for treatment: oral pan-JAK inhibitor, 5-10 mg twice daily. Sequences were derived from CD8+ T cells sorted from blood, sampled at week 24, from a patient treated with tofacitinib. The receptors stem from a human donor with alopecia areata.

The chain links TRBV19 to TRBJ1-2; 8 bases align to TRBD1. J gave up 5 bases and V 5 bases, and 10 bases lay outside the gene matches. CDR1 and CDR2 from the germline V gene are LNHDA and SQIVND (reference sequence). The CDR3 is made up of 15 amino acids. CDR3 sequence reads: CASSVAQGANYGYTF. The DNA of the CDR3 is TGTGCCAGTAGTGTTGCGCAGGGGGCGAATTATGGCTACACCTTC.

The V call is TRBV29-1, the J call TRBJ1-1; D not certain. The CDR3 totals 13 residues. Germline V gives CDR1 SQVTM, CDR2 ANQGSEA. The V and J ends lost 4 bases and 5 bases respectively, with 14 bases between them. The CDR3 reads CSVAEGRKTEAFF. CDR3 in DNA: TGCAGCGTTGCGGAGGGTAGGAAGACTGAAGCTTTCTTT. The entire variable domain, with the rest obtained from reference TRBV29-1 and TRBJ1-1, is as follows: SAVISQKPSRDICQRGTSLTIQCQVDSQVTMMFWYRQQPGQSLTLIATANQGSEATYESGFVIDKFPISRPNLTFSTLTVSNMSPEDSSIYLCSVAEGRKTEAFFGQGTRLTVV.

V is TRBV27 and J is TRBJ1-1; maybe TRBD1 (6 bases). This CDR3 comprises 13 residues. Germline CDR1 is MNHEY and CDR2 is SMNVEV (reference sequence). Trimming shortened V by 6 bases and J by 6 bases, and 14 bases separated the two germline ends. The DNA for the CDR3 is TGTGCCAGCAGCTTAGGGGGGCGATCTGAAGCTTTCTTT. This sequence encodes CASSLGGRSEAFF.

This clone was observed a handful of times. The J gene is TRBJ1-4, the V gene TRBV7-9; D might be TRBD1 (5 bases). Trimming stripped 5 bases from V and 8 bases from J, with 18 bases between. The CDR3 sequence is 15 residues long. CDR1 and CDR2 (germline): SEHNR, FQNEAQ (reference sequence). CDR3 nucleotides: TGTGCCAGCAGCCTAAATTCGGGGGAGACGGAAAAACTGTTTTTT. As protein: CASSLNSGETEKLFF.

The chain joins TRBV29-1 to TRBJ1-2; D may be TRBD1 (5 bases). The ends were cut back, 7 bases at V and 6 bases at J, with 12 bases in the middle. The length of the CDR3 is 11 residues. The germline V gene encodes CDR1 SQVTM and CDR2 ANQGSEA. Written as DNA, the CDR3 is TGCAGCGCAGACGGGGGGAATGGCTACACCTTC. This codes for CSADGGNGYTF.

This clone showed up just once. J is TRBJ1-2 and V is TRBV30, with a tentative D call TRBD1 (5 bases). V dropped 0 bases and J dropped 7 bases, with 12 bases sitting between them. CDR1 is GTSNPN and CDR2 is SVGIG in the germline V gene (reference sequence). The CDR3 spans 13 residues. As DNA, the CDR3 is TGTGCCTGGAGTGTAGGCAGGGCGTTTGGCTACACCTTC. It encodes CAWSVGRAFGYTF.

This rearrangement joins TRBV5-1 to TRBJ1-1, with D uncertain. Germline V CDR1 and CDR2: SGHRS, YFSETQ. Trimming removed 7 bases at V and 1 base at J, with 8 bases between. This CDR3 has 12 residues. The CDR3 DNA follows: TGCGCCAGCGCGGTGTCGAACACTGAAGCTTTCTTT. Protein: CASAVSNTEAFF.

This chain joins TRBV11-2 and TRBJ2-1; 8 bases map to TRBD1. Trimming cost V 5 bases and J 3 bases; bases outside gene matches: 6. The CDR3 consists of 15 residues. Germline lookup yields CDR1 SGHAT and CDR2 FQNNGV. Here the CDR3 DNA reads TGTGCCAGCAGCGGGACAGGCCAACACTACAATGAGCAGTTCTTC. It codes for CASSGTGQHYNEQFF.

A few counts support this clone. The J gene is TRBJ2-1, the V gene TRBV4-1, with D hard to call. V lost 0 bases to trimming and J lost 3 bases, with 6 bases between them. Germline CDR1 MGHRA, CDR2 YSYEKL. This CDR3 contains 14 residues. The CDR3 loop is CASSQEEGYNEQFF. The CDR3 DNA reads TGCGCCAGCAGCCAAGAAGAAGGCTACAATGAGCAGTTCTTC.

This clone was counted once. The chain employs TRBV27 and TRBJ1-5; no firm D call. The CDR3 loop spans 13 amino acids. Germline-derived CDR1 and CDR2 are MNHEY and SMNVEV (reference sequence). Trimming left V 2 bases short and J 1 base short, with 3 bases between. CDR3 protein: CASSLTSNQPQHF. The CDR3 nucleotides are TGTGCCAGCAGTTTAACGAGCAATCAGCCCCAGCATTTT.

J is TRBJ2-2 and V is TRBV14, with no clear D. The CDR3 has 13 residues. Germline lookup yields CDR1 SGHDN and CDR2 FVKESK. The V and J ends lost 3 bases and 5 bases respectively, with 7 bases between them. This chain's CDR3 is CASSHTVTGELFF. In DNA form, the CDR3 reads TGTGCCAGCAGCCACACCGTGACCGGGGAGCTGTTTTTT.

The chain carries TRBV7-9 and TRBJ2-7, with 8 bases matching TRBD2. Germline V gene lookup returns CDR1 SEHNR and CDR2 FQNEAQ (reference sequence). V was clipped by 5 bases and J by 0 bases; unmatched bases: 6. This CDR3 is 15 amino acids long. The CDR3 spells CASSTSGGPSYEQYF. The DNA of the CDR3 is TGTGCCAGCAGCACAAGCGGGGGCCCCTCCTACGAGCAGTACTTC.

The rearrangement joins TRBV29-1 to TRBJ2-2; D not certain. Germline V gene data show CDR1 as SQVTM and CDR2 as ANQGSEA. CDR3 length: 16 amino acids. Trimming took off 0 bases at V and 1 base at J, with 12 bases between the two ends. The chain's CDR3 is CSVEDLDEMNTGELFF. The CDR3 DNA is TGCAGCGTTGAAGATCTGGACGAAATGAACACCGGGGAGCTGTTTTTT.

V usage is TRBV27 and J usage is TRBJ2-2; D is undetermined. With 2 bases removed from V and 8 bases from J, the gap between germline ends came to 3 bases. The CDR3 extends over 11 amino acids. The V gene's germline CDR1 is MNHEY and CDR2 SMNVEV (reference sequence). The CDR3 spells CASSLEGELFF. For the CDR3, the DNA is TGTGCCAGCAGTTTAGAAGGGGAGCTGTTTTTT.

V usage is TRBV19 and J usage is TRBJ2-7, with 8 bases that match TRBD1. The CDR3 sequence is 15 residues long. After removal of 5 bases from V and 2 bases from J, the junction contained 8 bases not matched to a gene. Looked up from germline, CDR1 is LNHDA and CDR2 is SQIVND (reference sequence). The DNA for the CDR3 is TGTGCCAGTAGTGTAGGGACAGGTCCGGCCTACGAGCAGTACTTC. Protein product: CASSVGTGPAYEQYF.

There are a few counts of this clone. This chain uses TRBV30 with TRBJ2-6; D could derive from TRBD1 or TRBD2 (5 bases each). Per the germline V gene, CDR1 is GTSNPN and CDR2 is SVGIG (reference sequence). This CDR3 has 16 amino acids. Deletions cut 8 bases from V and 0 bases from J, with 17 bases between. CDR3 coding DNA: TGTGCCGGCACCGGGACGCAGAGCTCTGGGGCCAACGTCCTGACTTTC. This gives the protein CAGTGTQSSGANVLTF.

This clone was seen a single time. This chain uses TRBV9 with TRBJ2-3, with TRBD2 matching over 9 bases. In germline, CDR1 is SGDLS, CDR2 YYNGEE. Unmatched junction bases numbered 3, after V lost 7 bases and J lost 3 bases. The CDR3 length is 13 residues. The CDR3: CASQGLATDTQYF. CDR3 nucleotide sequence: TGTGCCAGCCAAGGACTAGCGACAGATACGCAGTATTTT.

The chain combines TRBV30 with TRBJ2-5, with 11 bases aligning to TRBD2. Trimming at V came to 6 bases and at J to 5 bases, leaving 11 bases not matched to a gene. This CDR3 spans 15 amino acids. CDR1 and CDR2 from the germline V gene are GTSNPN and SVGIG (reference sequence). The DNA of the CDR3 is TGTGCCTGCGATTTTAGCGGGGGGGCCGGTGAGACCCAGTACTTC. This sequence encodes CACDFSGGAGETQYF.

This clone was detected only once. Other DNA sequences of this sample code for an identical CDR3. The chain uses TRBV6-5 and TRBJ1-2; D not certain. The CDR3 length is 13 residues. V lost 0 bases and J lost 4, with 6 bases in between. CDR1 is MNHEY, CDR2 SVGAGI, per germline. The CDR3 is CASSYSMGYGYTF. In DNA form, the CDR3 reads TGTGCCAGCAGTTACTCGATGGGCTATGGCTACACCTTC.

V and J are TRBV30 and TRBJ2-1; D is unresolved. CDR3 size: 11 residues. V lost 1 base to trimming and J lost 7 bases, with 5 bases between them. The V gene's germline CDR1 is GTSNPN and CDR2 SVGIG (reference sequence). CDR3 region: CAWSEPNEQFF. The DNA for the CDR3 is TGTGCCTGGAGTGAACCTAATGAGCAGTTCTTC.

This clone was seen a few times. The chain uses TRBV7-6 and TRBJ2-1; D ambiguous. V lost 0 bases to trimming and J lost 7 bases, with 16 bases between them. Germline CDR1 reads SGHVS; CDR2 reads FNYEAQ. The CDR3 is 16 residues long. For the CDR3, the DNA is TGTGCCAGCAGCTTAGCCGGCAGAACGATCGAAAATGAGCAGTTCTTC. Its protein product is CASSLAGRTIENEQFF.

The CDR3 loop reads CASSFLSGGDSNGYTF. The CDR3 DNA follows: TGCGCCAGCAGCTTCTTATCAGGGGGCGATAGTAATGGCTACACCTTC. This sequence joins TRBV5-1 and TRBJ1-2; 8 bases are shared with TRBD1. The CDR3 runs 16 residues. CDR1 is SGHRS, CDR2 YFSETQ, per germline. V trimming: 2 bases; J trimming: 6 bases; junction bases outside the gene matches: 12.

This clone has only a few counts. The rearrangement joins TRBV27 to TRBJ2-3, with D possibly being TRBD1 (7 bases). V was trimmed by 3 bases and J by 5 bases, leaving 15 bases between them. The CDR3 covers 15 residues. Germline-derived CDR1 and CDR2 are MNHEY and SMNVEV (reference sequence). CDR3 coding DNA: TGTGCCAGCAGTTTGGCCAGGGGGGATGTAGATACGCAGTATTTT. Protein: CASSLARGDVDTQYF.

The chain carries TRBV29-1 and TRBJ1-2; weak D call: TRBD1 (6 bases). Per germline, CDR1 SQVTM and CDR2 ANQGSEA. V was trimmed by 7 bases and J by 6 bases, leaving 21 bases between them. There are 14 residues in the CDR3. The CDR3 bases are TGCAGCGCCCGGACAGCTTTTCATGGTAATGGCTACACCTTC. Amino acids: CSARTAFHGNGYTF.

In its sample, this clone was seen a few times. The rearrangement links TRBV29-1 to TRBJ2-1, with 8 bases identical to TRBD1. The CDR3 is 13 residues long. V dropped 3 bases and J dropped 9; count of bases not matched to a gene: 7. From germline, CDR1 is SQVTM and CDR2 ANQGSEA. The CDR3 DNA sequence: TGCAGCGTTGAGAACAGGGGGGTGGGTGAGCAGTTCTTC. It yields the protein CSVENRGVGEQFF.